This passage covers 26 T cell receptor beta chains from one sample sequenced in a study of blood T cell repertoires in COVID-19. Assay used: immunoSEQ multiplex PCR; TCRdb lists only in-frame clones, some missing. Here the sample spans about 50,000 clones, 90% being singletons. Input material: peripheral blood. The receptors were gathered from a woman older than 75 with acute or convalescent COVID-19.

The J gene is TRBJ1-2, the V gene TRBV24-1, with D perhaps TRBD1 (6 bases). The V end lost 5 bases, the J end lost 2 bases, and 11 bases lay between the germline ends. Germline V gives CDR1 KGHDR, CDR2 SFDVKD. The CDR3 is 14 residues long. CDR3 in amino acids: CATSAPGANYGYTF. The CDR3 DNA is TGTGCCACCAGTGCGCCAGGGGCAAACTATGGCTACACCTTC.

J is TRBJ2-7 and V is TRBV7-2; possibly TRBD1 for D (5 bases). The CDR3 totals 14 residues. The V gene's germline CDR1 is SGHTA and CDR2 FQGNSA. Trimming took 1 base from V and 4 from J, leaving 11 bases between them. This CDR3 is CASSLGQLPYEQYF. CDR3 coding DNA: TGTGCCAGCAGCTTAGGACAGTTACCTTACGAGCAGTACTTC.

CDR3 amino acids: CASRPGGETQYF. The CDR3 bases are TGTGCCAGCAGACCAGGTGGAGAGACCCAGTACTTC. The chain employs TRBV7-9 and TRBJ2-5; the D is unclear. V was clipped by 6 bases and J by 4 bases, with 9 bases between them. CDR1 and CDR2 (germline): SEHNR, FQNEAQ (reference sequence). The CDR3 consists of 12 residues.

V is TRBV9 and J is TRBJ2-3; D may be TRBD2 (5 bases). Trimming shortened V by 2 bases and J by 2 bases, and 9 bases separated the two germline ends. CDR1 and CDR2 from the germline V gene are SGDLS and YYNGEE. This CDR3 is built from 14 residues. CDR3 residues: CASSVMDSTDTQYF. The CDR3 DNA reads as TGTGCCAGCAGCGTTATGGACTCCACAGATACGCAGTATTTT.

This chain uses TRBV9 with TRBJ1-2; D is possibly TRBD1 (5 bases). Germline assignment: CDR1 SGDLS and CDR2 YYNGEE. The V gene lost 0 bases and the J gene lost 3 bases, with 12 bases spanning the gap. The CDR3 consists of 15 residues. CDR3 DNA sequence: TGTGCCAGCAGCGTAGAGGCAGGGAAAGACTATGGCTACACCTTC. It encodes CASSVEAGKDYGYTF.

J is TRBJ2-7 and V is TRBV11-3; the D gene is possibly TRBD1 (5 bases). The length of the CDR3 is 17 residues. V was cut by 1 base and J by 3 bases, with 19 bases left in between. Germline CDR1 is SGHNT and CDR2 is YENEEA. The CDR3 region is CASSLVGFSDSHYEQYF. CDR3 sequence (DNA): TGTGCCAGCAGCTTAGTGGGTTTTTCCGACAGTCACTACGAGCAGTACTTC.

This chain links TRBV18 with TRBJ2-1; D remains ambiguous. Germline values: CDR1 KGHSH, CDR2 LQKENI. The V end was cut by 6 bases, the J end by 8 bases, with 23 bases between. This CDR3 is built from 16 residues. The CDR3: CASSPRVGVTLDEQFF. CDR3 DNA sequence: TGTGCCAGCTCCCCTCGGGTCGGCGTAACCCTGGATGAGCAGTTCTTC.

The chain uses TRBV2 and TRBJ1-1; D ambiguous. The CDR3 contains 12 residues. Trimming left V 6 bases short and J 12 bases short, with 17 bases between. The germline V gene has CDR1 SNHLY and CDR2 FYNNEI. CDR3 sequence: CASSLNGESTFF. CDR3 nucleotides: TGTGCCAGCAGCTTAAACGGGGAGTCAACTTTCTTT. Combining the CDR3 with reference TRBV2 and TRBJ1-1 gives the whole variable domain EPEVTQTPSHQVTQMGQEVILRCVPISNHLYFYWYRQILGQKVEFLVSFYNNEISEKSEIFDDQFSVERPDGSNFTLKIRSTKLEDSAMYFCASSLNGESTFFGQGTRLTVV.

The V call is TRBV19, the J call TRBJ2-7, with D perhaps matching TRBD1 (7 bases). The CDR3 has 15 residues. Trimming pared 4 bases from V and 2 bases from J, leaving 15 bases between. Germline assignment: CDR1 LNHDA and CDR2 SQIVND (reference sequence). This chain's CDR3 is CASSRGAGGTYEQYF. Written as DNA, the CDR3 is TGTGCCAGTAGTAGAGGGGCAGGGGGGACCTACGAGCAGTACTTC.

The rearrangement links TRBV5-1 to TRBJ2-1; 8 nucleotides match TRBD2. The CDR3 runs to 15 residues. Germline assignment: CDR1 SGHRS and CDR2 YFSETQ. The V gene end was trimmed by 4 bases and the J gene end by 7 bases; junction bases not matched to a gene: 10. The CDR3 is CASSVTSGVLNEQFF. The CDR3 DNA follows: TGCGCCAGCAGCGTTACTAGCGGCGTTCTAAATGAGCAGTTCTTC.

The rearrangement uses TRBV28 and TRBJ1-3; TRBD1 matches at 9 bases. CDR1 and CDR2 from the germline V gene are MDHEN and SYDVKM. The V and J ends lost 7 bases and 4 bases, in that order; junction bases with no gene match: 11. The CDR3 consists of 16 residues. CDR3 DNA: TGTGCCAGCACCAAACCGGGACAGGGTTCGGGAAACACCATATATTTT. Translation gives CASTKPGQGSGNTIYF.

The chain joins TRBV7-2 to TRBJ1-2; possibly TRBD1 for D (5 bases). Germline V gene lookup returns CDR1 SGHTA and CDR2 FQGNSA. V was cut by 0 bases and J by 0 bases, with 8 bases left in between. The CDR3 extends over 15 amino acids. CDR3 sequence reads: CASSLAPGANYGYTF. The DNA for the CDR3 is TGTGCCAGCAGCTTAGCGCCGGGGGCTAACTATGGCTACACCTTC.

The J gene is TRBJ1-2, the V gene TRBV28; 7 bases fit TRBD1. This CDR3 is 15 amino acids long. Germline values: CDR1 MDHEN, CDR2 SYDVKM. Trimming took 5 bases from V and 4 from J; bases not matched to a gene: 10. CDR3 region: CASSEYRGHRYGYTF. The CDR3 DNA is TGTGCCAGCAGTGAATACAGGGGCCACCGCTATGGCTACACCTTC.

V usage is TRBV6-6 and J usage is TRBJ2-4; TRBD1 matches at 7 bases. Germline V lookup: CDR1 MNHNY, CDR2 SVGAGI (reference sequence). The V segment lost 6 bases and the J segment 4 bases; nucleotides outside the gene matches: 9. This CDR3 contains 15 residues. This chain's CDR3 is CASRPQSTGKNIQYF. The CDR3 DNA reads as TGTGCCAGCAGACCCCAATCGACAGGGAAAAACATTCAGTACTTC.

The chain employs TRBV25-1 and TRBJ2-6; D is possibly TRBD1 (5 bases). Trimming took 2 bases from V and 2 from J, leaving 13 bases between them. Germline loops: CDR1 MGHDK, CDR2 SYGVNS. The length of the CDR3 is 17 residues. CDR3 amino acids: CASSEAGAAPGANVLTF. The CDR3 DNA reads as TGTGCCAGCAGTGAAGCTGGGGCCGCCCCTGGGGCCAACGTCCTGACTTTC. Full variable domain (missing parts from reference TRBV25-1 and TRBJ2-6): EADIYQTPRYLVIGTGKKITLECSQTMGHDKMYWYQQDPGMELHLIHYSYGVNSTEKGDLSSESTVSRIRTEHFPLTLESARPSHTSQYLCASSEAGAAPGANVLTFGAGSRLTVL.

This chain connects TRBV6-2 or TRBV6-3 to TRBJ2-4; D ambiguous. V lost 5 bases and J lost 0, with 11 bases in between. Germline CDR1 is MNHEY and CDR2 is SVGEGT. This CDR3 is built from 15 residues. CDR3 nucleotide sequence: TGTGCCAGCAGTGCCGACTCTCTAGCCAAAAACATTCAGTACTTC. Translation: CASSADSLAKNIQYF.

The chain joins TRBV6-5 to TRBJ2-7; D perhaps matches TRBD2 (7 bases). The V and J ends lost 6 bases and 4 bases respectively, with 19 bases between them. Germline V gene data show CDR1 as MNHEY and CDR2 as SVGAGI. This CDR3 is built from 15 residues. The CDR3 region is CASSVEGGRAYEQYF. The CDR3 coding sequence is TGTGCCAGCAGCGTGGAGGGGGGGAGGGCTTACGAGCAGTACTTC.

The chain is built from TRBV18 and TRBJ1-1; D is ambiguous. V lost 4 bases and J 5 bases, leaving 11 bases between the germline ends. CDR3 length equals 13 residues. Germline CDR1 reads KGHSH; CDR2 reads LQKENI. The CDR3 coding sequence is TGTGCCAGCTCACGCGGCGCGGGTACTGAAGCTTTCTTT. Its translation is CASSRGAGTEAFF.

V usage is TRBV9 and J usage is TRBJ2-3, with 9 bases matching TRBD1. CDR1 is SGDLS and CDR2 is YYNGEE in the germline V gene. The CDR3 is 15 residues long. The ends lost 4 bases at V and 8 bases at J; junction bases unmatched: 11. The chain's CDR3 is CASSPERYRGPTQYF. DNA for the CDR3: TGTGCCAGCAGCCCAGAAAGATACAGGGGGCCTACGCAGTATTTT.

The J gene is TRBJ2-3, the V gene TRBV19, with TRBD1 matching 10 bases. Trimming took 5 bases from V and 4 from J; bases not matched to a gene: 6. The CDR3 totals 15 residues. Per germline, CDR1 LNHDA and CDR2 SQIVND (reference sequence). The CDR3 protein is CASSRPGQGPDTQYF. The CDR3 nucleotides are TGTGCCAGTAGTCGGCCGGGACAGGGGCCAGATACGCAGTATTTT.

This rearrangement joins TRBV27 to TRBJ1-5; D is undetermined. The CDR3 length is 15 residues. Looked up from germline, CDR1 is MNHEY and CDR2 is SMNVEV (reference sequence). Trimming removed 2 bases at V and 4 bases at J, with 12 bases between. The CDR3 sequence is CASSLGGRGNQPQHF. The CDR3 DNA is TGTGCCAGCAGTTTAGGAGGGAGAGGTAATCAGCCCCAGCATTTT.

This clone has only one observation. This chain uses TRBV6-5 with TRBJ1-2; 7 bases line up with TRBD1. The CDR3 extends over 13 amino acids. J lost 3 bases, V lost 11 bases, and 9 bases had no gene match. Per germline, CDR1 MNHEY and CDR2 SVGAGI. For the CDR3, the DNA is TGTGCCGGTAGTCAGGGGGTCGACTATGGCTACACCTTC. It encodes CAGSQGVDYGYTF.

The chain combines TRBV10-3 with TRBJ1-1, with 7 bases that match TRBD1. This CDR3 comprises 16 residues. The junction had 6 bases not matched to a gene; V was cut back by 2 bases and J by 0 bases. Germline V gene sequence: CDR1 ENHRY, CDR2 SYGVKD. CDR3 sequence: CAISENRGDLNTEAFF. In DNA, the CDR3 is TGTGCCATCAGTGAGAACAGGGGAGACCTGAACACTGAAGCTTTCTTT.

The gene calls are TRBV2 and TRBJ2-7, with 9 nucleotides matching TRBD1. Germline V gives CDR1 SNHLY, CDR2 FYNNEI. J gave up 5 bases and V 5 bases, and 7 bases lay outside the gene matches. The CDR3 has 14 amino acids. CDR3 in amino acids: CASSRDRAPHEQYF. The CDR3 region has the DNA TGTGCCAGCAGTCGGGACAGGGCCCCCCACGAGCAGTACTTC.

The chain is built from TRBV30 and TRBJ1-3, with D unclear. The V and J ends lost 6 bases and 3 bases respectively, with 15 bases between them. The CDR3 contains 14 residues. Germline CDR1 reads GTSNPN; CDR2 reads SVGIG (reference sequence). The CDR3 DNA reads TGTGCCTGCTCGGGAGACATCCATGGAAACACCATATATTTT. Its translation is CACSGDIHGNTIYF.

CDR3 in amino acids: CASSEFAGATKNIQYF. CDR3 nucleotides: TGTGCCAGCAGTGAATTCGCAGGGGCGACCAAAAACATTCAGTACTTC. The V call is TRBV6-1, the J call TRBJ2-4, with TRBD1 as a possible D gene (6 bases). Germline lookup yields CDR1 MNHNS and CDR2 SASEGT. The CDR3 loop spans 16 amino acids. Between the trimmed V and J ends, which lost 2 bases and 2 bases, there was a span of 13 bases.